Sequencing of this T cell receptor (beta chain) was carried out in a study of blood T cell repertoires in COVID-19. Across the whole study: Sites across the United States, Italy and Spain contributed samples from acute and convalescent COVID-19.

Across over 20 US areas, participants ranged in age from roughly 18 to 95 years. In Cohort 3, a recovered donor had either two negative PCRs, clearance, or symptom resolution. Authors' methods: Amplification of reference gene primers was used by the study to estimate nucleated cell counts. Measured with immunoSEQ multiplex PCR; TCRdb has only the in-frame clones, and not every one. V, J and clone size were drawn from that table, and D and trimming were deduced from the DNA. The top ten clones hold less than 1.5% of a sample with more than 300,000 clones, 88% of them seen once. V was pared by 1 base and J by 3 bases, with 15 bases between. Germline V CDR1 and CDR2: MDHEN, SYDVKM. This CDR3 is built from 16 residues.

The specimen sequenced was PBMCs or T cells enriched from blood (not recorded which). The V gene is TRBV28, the J gene TRBJ1-2, with D maybe TRBD1 (5 bases). The receptor comes from a young woman who had recovered from COVID-19. This CDR3 is CASSLYSLWGDYGYTF. DNA of the CDR3: TGTGCCAGCAGTTTATATTCTTTATGGGGCGACTATGGCTACACCTTC.